The TCR beta chain described here comes from a study of vaccination and CD4 T cells after COVID-19. As for the study in general: Collection of post-vaccine samples followed dose two by a median around 72 days, spanning a range of 14 to 241.

With respect to this clonotype: Its antigen is undetermined.

CDR3 length: 13 residues. Germline V CDR1 and CDR2: MNHNS, SASEGT. V lost 6 bases, J lost 6 bases, and 6 bases stayed unmatched. As for time point: late sampling 161 to 241 days after vaccination in a few convalescent patients. Noted treatment: approximately 9-day PBMC culture with coronavirus spike peptide pools or control peptides (ViraFEST assay). Once peptide pools had expanded antigen-specific T cells, ViraFEST sequenced TCRs. Researchers reported culturing approximately 1.8 million PBMCs per well with approximately 10 IU/ml IL-2 and roughly 9.8 ug/ml peptide pools. With the Oncomine TCR Beta short-read assay, DNA from cultured CD4+ T cells was sequenced. Via MiXCR, TCRdb re-called the PCR reads, giving one row per CDR3 protein. The data show more than 20,000 distinct CDR3 sequences, around 41% seen once.

The chain combines TRBV6-1 with TRBJ2-7; 9 bases map to TRBD1. The source is a human donor who had recovered from COVID-19. The source material was CD4+ T cells from blood, cultured in vitro, sampled about 7 months after SARS-CoV-2 vaccination. This CDR3 is CASSRTGVGEQYF. In nucleotides, the CDR3 is TGTGCCAGCAGCCGGACAGGGGTAGGCGAGCAGTACTTC.